These 14 T cell receptor beta chains came from one sample sequenced in a study of T cells in localized non-small cell lung cancer. Libraries were prepared by immunoSEQ multiplex PCR; TCRdb keeps only in-frame clonotypes and omits some of them. The table records about 48,000 clones, roughly 80% of them present only once. The specimen was peripheral blood, collected before any cancer treatment. These TCRs come from a man aged 35-75 years with stage I squamous cell lung carcinoma.

This chain uses TRBV28 with TRBJ2-1; D not certain. V was pared by 5 bases and J by 3 bases, with 8 bases between. The CDR3 is 13 amino acids. Looked up from germline, CDR1 is MDHEN and CDR2 is SYDVKM. The CDR3 coding sequence is TGTGCCAGCAGTGGAAATAGCTACAATGAGCAGTTCTTC. This sequence encodes CASSGNSYNEQFF. The full variable domain, completed using reference TRBV28 and TRBJ2-1, is DVKVTQSSRYLVKRTGEKVFLECVQDMDHENMFWYRQDPGLGLRLIYFSYDVKMKEKGDIPEGYSVSREKKERFSLILESASTNQTSMYLCASSGNSYNEQFFGPGTRLTVL.

The gene calls are TRBV6-5 and TRBJ1-1; unclear D gene. CDR1 is MNHEY and CDR2 is SVGAGI in the germline V gene. Trimming took 6 bases from V and 1 from J, leaving 12 bases between them. CDR3 length equals 14 residues. CDR3 coding DNA: TGTGCCAGCAGGAAAGGGCCAAGGAACACTGAAGCTTTCTTT. Translated, it gives CASRKGPRNTEAFF.

This clone was found a few times. The chain has TRBV30 and TRBJ2-7; D may be TRBD2 (6 bases). Germline-derived CDR1 and CDR2 are GTSNPN and SVGIG (reference sequence). The CDR3 is 12 residues long. Trimming cost V 1 base and J 4 bases, with 8 bases left between them. The DNA of the CDR3 is TGTGCCTGGAGTGGGGGGGTGTACGAGCAGTACTTC. This translates into CAWSGGVYEQYF. Full variable domain (remainder filled in from reference TRBV30 and TRBJ2-7): SQTIHQWPATLVQPVGSPLSLECTVEGTSNPNLYWYRQAAGRGLQLLFYSVGIGQISSEVPQNLSASRPQDRQFILSSKKLLLSDSGFYLCAWSGGVYEQYFGPGTRLTVT.

CDR3 protein: CSELRGETQYF. In DNA form, the CDR3 reads TGCAGCGAACTGCGGGGTGAGACCCAGTACTTC. This chain uses TRBV29-1 with TRBJ2-5; D perhaps matches TRBD2 (6 bases). CDR1 and CDR2 (germline): SQVTM, ANQGSEA. The germline V and J ends were trimmed by 7 bases and 5 bases, with 11 bases remaining between them. The length of the CDR3 is 11 residues.

The V call is TRBV5-1, the J call TRBJ2-2, with 7 bases lining up with TRBD1. The CDR3 loop spans 15 amino acids. The germline V gene has CDR1 SGHRS and CDR2 YFSETQ. Germline trimming cut 4 bases from V and 4 bases from J; bases unmatched to any gene: 7. The CDR3: CASSPRQGTTGELFF. Here the CDR3 DNA reads TGCGCCAGCAGCCCCAGACAGGGTACCACCGGGGAGCTGTTTTTT.

The chain links TRBV27 to TRBJ1-6, with TRBD1 matching 9 bases. The CDR3 covers 17 residues. Germline assignment: CDR1 MNHEY and CDR2 SMNVEV (reference sequence). The V gene end was trimmed by 6 bases and the J gene end by 14 bases; junction bases not matched to a gene: 20. The CDR3 sequence is CASSVRPGQGPLRALHF. Here the CDR3 DNA reads TGTGCCAGCAGCGTACGCCCGGGACAGGGTCCCCTTAGAGCCCTCCACTTT.

CDR3 in DNA: TGTGCCAGCTCACCGGAGGGGGTTGCGGAGCAGTACTTC. It translates to CASSPEGVAEQYF. J is TRBJ2-7 and V is TRBV18, with D perhaps assigned TRBD1 or TRBD2 (6 bases each). Trimming left V 3 bases short and J 7 bases short, with 13 bases between. Germline V CDR1 and CDR2: KGHSH, LQKENI. The CDR3 is made up of 13 amino acids. Based on the CDR3 plus reference TRBV18 and TRBJ2-7, the full variable domain is NAGVMQNPRHLVRRRGQEARLRCSPMKGHSHVYWYRQLPEEGLKFMVYLQKENIIDESGMPKERFSAEFPKEGPSILRIQQVVRGDSAAYFCASSPEGVAEQYFGPGTRLTVT.

This chain uses TRBV18 with TRBJ1-2; 9 positions agree with TRBD1. V lost 1 base and J lost 8; bases outside the gene matches: 8. CDR3 length: 15 residues. Per germline, CDR1 KGHSH and CDR2 LQKENI. The CDR3 here is CASSPQGTGREGYTF. In nucleotides, the CDR3 is TGTGCCAGCTCACCACAAGGGACAGGGCGTGAGGGCTACACCTTC.

The chain couples TRBV10-3 to TRBJ1-1; D may be TRBD1 (6 bases). The V gene's germline CDR1 is ENHRY and CDR2 SYGVKD. CDR3 length: 15 residues. Trimming pared 6 bases from V and 5 bases from J, leaving 19 bases between. The CDR3 protein is CAISTGTTKLTEAFF. The CDR3 nucleotides are TGTGCCATCAGCACCGGGACAACTAAACTGACTGAAGCTTTCTTT.

The chain couples TRBV18 to TRBJ1-1, with TRBD1 identical over 8 bases. Germline V gene lookup returns CDR1 KGHSH and CDR2 LQKENI. Trimming took 6 bases from V and 3 from J; bases not matched to a gene: 6. The CDR3 covers 14 residues. The CDR3 is CASSRTGRDTEAFF. CDR3 coding DNA: TGTGCCAGCTCTAGGACAGGGAGGGACACTGAAGCTTTCTTT. The variable domain in full, with the rest retrieved from reference TRBV18 and TRBJ1-1, is NAGVMQNPRHLVRRRGQEARLRCSPMKGHSHVYWYRQLPEEGLKFMVYLQKENIIDESGMPKERFSAEFPKEGPSILRIQQVVRGDSAAYFCASSRTGRDTEAFFGQGTRLTVV.

This CDR3 reads CASSQVGGRDRVQPQHF. CDR3 in DNA: TGCGCCAGCAGCCAAGTTGGCGGTCGGGACAGGGTGCAGCCCCAGCATTTT. The rearrangement links TRBV4-1 to TRBJ1-5; 9 nucleotides align to TRBD1. Looked up from germline, CDR1 is MGHRA and CDR2 is YSYEKL. The CDR3 sequence is 17 residues long. The trim removed 1 base at V and 7 bases at J, leaving 11 bases unmatched.

The J gene is TRBJ2-7, the V gene TRBV4-1; D is possibly TRBD2 (5 bases). Trimming removed 5 bases from V and 1 base from J, with 9 bases in between. This CDR3 is 13 amino acids long. The V gene's germline CDR1 is MGHRA and CDR2 YSYEKL. CDR3 in amino acids: CASSTRGSYEQYF. CDR3 in DNA: TGCGCCAGCAGCACCCGGGGTTCCTACGAGCAGTACTTC.

J is TRBJ2-4 and V is TRBV6-6; D not certain. Germline V CDR1 and CDR2: MNHNY, SVGAGI (reference sequence). The CDR3 contains 15 residues. V was clipped by 2 bases and J by 6 bases, with 14 bases between them. The CDR3 nucleotides read TGTGCCAGCAGTTACCCCTTGGAGAGAGGAAACATTCAGTACTTC. Protein product: CASSYPLERGNIQYF.

This chain joins TRBV6-5 and TRBJ2-2, with 8 bases matching TRBD2. The CDR3 extends over 16 amino acids. CDR1 MNHEY and CDR2 SVGAGI come from the germline V gene. The junction had 5 bases not matched to a gene; V was cut back by 3 bases and J by 2 bases. CDR3 bases: TGTGCCAGCAGTTATTTCGGGGGGGCAAACACCGGGGAGCTGTTTTTT. Its translation: CASSYFGGANTGELFF.